The 32 T cell receptor beta chains listed next were all sequenced from one sample in a study of graft-versus-host responses after intestinal transplantation. Some clones are missing from TCRdb's copy, which holds only in-frame ones; the method was immunoSEQ multiplex PCR. This repertoire shows 20,000 to 30,000 clones, around 40% found once; its top ten account for 0.66%. The source was alloreactive CD4+ T cells from a mixed lymphocyte reaction culture, collected before intestinal transplant. The subset is: CFSE-low proliferating T cells sorted from roughly 6-day pre-transplant mixed lymphocyte reaction (GvH or HvG direction). All receptors derive from a human patient who received an intestinal transplant.

The CDR3 DNA sequence: TGTGCCAGCAGTTACTTTGGCGGGCCCACAGATACGCAGTATTTT. This gives the protein CASSYFGGPTDTQYF. The chain couples TRBV6-5 to TRBJ2-3, with TRBD2 as a possible D gene (5 bases). Germline CDR1 MNHEY, CDR2 SVGAGI. This CDR3 has 15 amino acids. Trimming left V 1 base short and J 2 bases short, with 10 bases between.

The CDR3 loop reads CASSQDYAGVTEQFF. As DNA, the CDR3 is TGTGCCAGCAGCCAAGATTATGCGGGAGTGACCGAACAGTTCTTC. The rearrangement joins TRBV4-2 to TRBJ2-1; 7 nucleotides agree with TRBD2. V shed 0 bases and J 13 bases; nucleotides not matched to a gene: 12. The CDR3 sequence is 15 residues long. Per germline, CDR1 LGHNA and CDR2 YNFKEQ.

The chain combines TRBV6-5 with TRBJ1-1; unclear D gene. CDR3 length: 13 residues. Looked up from germline, CDR1 is MNHEY and CDR2 is SVGAGI. The CDR3 DNA reads TGTGTCTGTCGTCCGGCAGGGAACACTGAAGCTTTCTTT. It is translated as CVCRPAGNTEAFF.

The rearrangement joins TRBV5-1 to TRBJ2-1; D is uncertain. Germline V gives CDR1 SGHRS, CDR2 YFSETQ. The CDR3 runs to 15 residues. Trimming removed 0 bases from V and 7 bases from J, with 14 bases in between. The CDR3 sequence: CASSLDPGGRNEQFF. The CDR3 nucleotides are TGCGCCAGCAGCTTGGATCCGGGTGGTCGGAATGAGCAGTTCTTC.

The V and J genes are TRBV6-6 and TRBJ2-1, with 7 bases aligning to TRBD1. Per the germline V gene, CDR1 is MNHNY and CDR2 is SVGAGI (reference sequence). The ends lost 5 bases at V and 10 bases at J; junction bases unmatched: 5. The CDR3 loop spans 12 amino acids. The CDR3 loop reads CASSTGVWEQFF. CDR3 sequence (DNA): TGTGCCAGCAGTACAGGGGTCTGGGAGCAGTTCTTC.

CDR3 region: CASRASGATEAFF. The CDR3 coding sequence is TGTGCCAGCAGGGCCTCAGGGGCCACTGAAGCTTTCTTT. The gene calls are TRBV7-3 and TRBJ1-1; tentative D call: TRBD1 (6 bases). CDR3 length equals 13 residues. The germline CDR1 and CDR2 sequences are SGHTA and FQGTGA. V shed 6 bases and J shed 4 bases, with 12 bases lying between them. Combining the CDR3 with reference TRBV7-3 and TRBJ1-1 gives the whole variable domain GAGVSQTPSNKVTEKGKYVELRCDPISGHTALYWYRQSLGQGPEFLIYFQGTGAADDSGLPNDRFFAVRPEGSVSTLKIQRTERGDSAVYLCASRASGATEAFFGQGTRLTVV.

This clone was detected only a few times. The chain is built from TRBV5-1 and TRBJ2-7; 7 bases agree with TRBD1. After removal of 8 bases from V and 3 bases from J, the junction contained 11 bases not matched to a gene. This CDR3 spans 14 amino acids. CDR1 is SGHRS, CDR2 YFSETQ, per germline. CDR3 residues: CASTPQGSIYEQYF. DNA of the CDR3: TGCGCCAGTACTCCACAGGGGAGCATCTACGAGCAGTACTTC.

In this sample, this clone turned up a few times. V gene TRBV6-5 combines with J gene TRBJ2-5, with TRBD1 as a possible D gene (6 bases). The ends were cut back, 4 bases at V and 1 base at J, with 10 bases in the middle. This CDR3 is 14 amino acids long. Germline-derived CDR1 and CDR2 are MNHEY and SVGAGI. The CDR3 region has the DNA TGTGCCAGCAGTTTAGGGGGACCCCAAGAGACCCAGTACTTC. It encodes CASSLGGPQETQYF.

The rearrangement links TRBV5-4 to TRBJ2-5; possible D gene TRBD1, 5 bases. Germline V gives CDR1 SGHNT, CDR2 YYREEE (reference sequence). The CDR3 is 15 amino acids. V gave up 4 bases and J gave up 5 bases, with 18 bases separating them. For the CDR3, the DNA is TGTGCCAGCAGCCCCGGAGTCAGGGTGACGGAGACCCAGTACTTC. This translates into CASSPGVRVTETQYF.

This rearrangement joins TRBV7-9 to TRBJ1-4, with D possibly TRBD1 on 6 matching bases. The CDR3 runs to 15 residues. Germline loops: CDR1 SEHNR, CDR2 FQNEAQ (reference sequence). The ends were cut back, 5 bases at V and 3 bases at J, with 13 bases in the middle. The CDR3 reads CASSPGVGANEKLFF. The CDR3 DNA follows: TGTGCCAGCAGCCCAGGGGTAGGGGCTAATGAAAAACTGTTTTTT.

The V gene is TRBV4-2, the J gene TRBJ1-4, with 11 bases that match TRBD1. The CDR3 is 16 amino acids. Looked up from germline, CDR1 is LGHNA and CDR2 is YNFKEQ. V was clipped by 2 bases and J by 8 bases; unmatched bases: 7. The CDR3 DNA follows: TGTGCCAGCAGCCAAATGGTCCGGGACAGGGGGGAAAAACTGTTTTTT. This codes for CASSQMVRDRGEKLFF.

This clone was detected only a few times. The chain uses TRBV6-1 and TRBJ2-7; TRBD1 matches 7 bases. With 5 bases clipped from V and 4 bases from J, the junction kept 2 bases outside the gene matches. Germline V gene sequence: CDR1 MNHNS, CDR2 SASEGT. The CDR3 covers 12 residues. In nucleotides, the CDR3 is TGTGCCAGCAGTCGGGACAGATACGAGCAGTACTTC. Its protein is CASSRDRYEQYF.

This clone was counted only a few times. For the CDR3, the DNA is TGTGCCACCCGGGAGGGACATGTGAACACCGGGGAGCTGTTTTTT. Residues: CATREGHVNTGELFF. The chain is built from TRBV2 and TRBJ2-2; TRBD2 agrees at 8 bases. The CDR3 has 15 residues. With V trimmed by 10 bases and J by 1 base, 8 bases remained unmatched. Germline values: CDR1 SNHLY, CDR2 FYNNEI.

The sample holds a few counts of this clone. V is TRBV6-1 and J is TRBJ1-6; D is uncertain. There are 15 residues in the CDR3. Trimming left V 7 bases short and J 7 bases short, with 17 bases between. Germline assignment: CDR1 MNHNS and CDR2 SASEGT. CDR3 residues: CASTDARGWNSPLHF. CDR3 sequence (DNA): TGTGCCAGCACTGACGCCCGAGGATGGAATTCACCCCTCCACTTT.

The chain joins TRBV9 to TRBJ1-2, with D maybe TRBD1 (5 bases). The ends were cut back, 0 bases at V and 8 bases at J, with 11 bases in the middle. The CDR3 length is 13 residues. Germline V gene lookup returns CDR1 SGDLS and CDR2 YYNGEE. The CDR3 loop is CASSVAGSGGYTF. Here the CDR3 DNA reads TGTGCCAGCAGCGTAGCAGGGTCTGGGGGCTACACCTTC.

This clone was seen a handful of times. The V gene is TRBV27, the J gene TRBJ2-7; the match to TRBD2 covers 11 bases. J lost 4 bases, V lost 5 bases, and 10 bases had no gene match. The CDR3 is 16 amino acids. Germline CDR1 MNHEY, CDR2 SMNVEV (reference sequence). The CDR3: CASSPSLAGGLYEQYF. CDR3 sequence (DNA): TGTGCCAGCAGTCCCTCTCTAGCGGGGGGCCTATACGAGCAGTACTTC.

The J gene is TRBJ2-3, the V gene TRBV19; maybe TRBD1 (5 bases). The CDR3 totals 15 residues. The V end lost 5 bases, the J end lost 1 base, and 13 bases lay between the germline ends. CDR1 is LNHDA, CDR2 SQIVND, per germline (reference sequence). The CDR3 coding sequence is TGTGCCAGTAGTGTCTCCAGGGTCGGCACAGATACGCAGTATTTT. Translating it yields CASSVSRVGTDTQYF. Full variable domain (remainder filled in from reference TRBV19 and TRBJ2-3): DGGITQSPKYLFRKEGQNVTLSCEQNLNHDAMYWYRQDPGQGLRLIYYSQIVNDFQKGDIAEGYSVSREKKESFPLTVTSAQKNPTAFYLCASSVSRVGTDTQYFGPGTRLTVL.

The sample holds a few counts of this clone. The rearrangement joins TRBV21-1 to TRBJ2-1; the DNA was not used to check the table's D call, TRBD1. TRBV21-1 is termed a pseudogene. This CDR3 is built from 17 residues. In nucleotides, the CDR3 is TGTGCCAGCAGCAAAACGCTTTGGGGCAAGAGGTACAATGAGCAGTTCTTC. It is translated as CASSKTLWGKRYNEQFF.

This chain links TRBV5-6 with TRBJ2-3; 8 nucleotides line up with TRBD2. The CDR3 has 17 amino acids. V shed 1 base, J shed 0 bases, and the junction held 7 bases outside the gene matches. Germline V gene data show CDR1 as SGHDT and CDR2 as YYEEEE. The CDR3 nucleotides read TGTGCCAGCAGCTTGACTCCCGGACTAGCCAGCACAGATACGCAGTATTTT. Protein product: CASSLTPGLASTDTQYF.

The CDR3 DNA reads TGTGCCAGCAGTATCACAGCTGCCTACGAGCAGTACTTC. The encoded protein is CASSITAAYEQYF. The rearrangement uses TRBV28 and TRBJ2-7; D is ambiguous. The V and J ends lost 5 bases and 2 bases respectively, with 10 bases between them. The V gene's germline CDR1 is MDHEN and CDR2 SYDVKM. The length of the CDR3 is 13 residues.

V usage is TRBV9 and J usage is TRBJ2-7; 8 bases match TRBD2. V shed 0 bases and J 2 bases; nucleotides not matched to a gene: 4. Germline assignment: CDR1 SGDLS and CDR2 YYNGEE. The CDR3 spans 15 residues. Written as DNA, the CDR3 is TGTGCCAGCAGCGTAGCTCCGGGGGGGACCTACGAGCAGTACTTC. Translating it yields CASSVAPGGTYEQYF.

The table lists this clone with a few counts. This chain connects TRBV27 to TRBJ1-5; D is possibly TRBD1 (6 bases). The ends were cut back, 6 bases at V and 5 bases at J, with 14 bases in the middle. The CDR3 runs to 14 residues. Germline assignment: CDR1 MNHEY and CDR2 SMNVEV (reference sequence). CDR3 in amino acids: CASRGSGQYQPQHF. Here the CDR3 DNA reads TGTGCCAGCAGGGGGTCGGGACAATATCAGCCCCAGCATTTT.

In its sample, this clone was seen a few times. The gene calls are TRBV11-3 and TRBJ1-1; 7 bases fit TRBD1. The CDR3 is 16 residues long. With 4 bases clipped from V and 1 base from J, the junction kept 9 bases outside the gene matches. Germline V gene sequence: CDR1 SGHNT, CDR2 YENEEA. Here the CDR3 DNA reads TGTGCCAGCAGCTACGTCTGGACAGGACAGAACACTGAAGCTTTCTTT. Its translation is CASSYVWTGQNTEAFF.

V gene TRBV7-3 combines with J gene TRBJ2-3; tentative D call: TRBD2 (5 bases). The length of the CDR3 is 17 residues. The germline V gene encodes CDR1 SGHTA and CDR2 FQGTGA. Deletions cut 5 bases from V and 1 base from J, with 19 bases between. The CDR3 nucleotides are TGTGCCAGCAGCCCTAGACCACTAGTATCGGGCACAGATACGCAGTATTTT. It specifies CASSPRPLVSGTDTQYF. Supplemented by reference TRBV7-3 and TRBJ2-3, the full variable domain reads GAGVSQTPSNKVTEKGKYVELRCDPISGHTALYWYRQSLGQGPEFLIYFQGTGAADDSGLPNDRFFAVRPEGSVSTLKIQRTERGDSAVYLCASSPRPLVSGTDTQYFGPGTRLTVL.

The genes are TRBV28 and TRBJ2-3; D is uncertain. This CDR3 has 12 residues. Trimming stripped 7 bases from V and 6 bases from J, with 11 bases between. Germline V gene data show CDR1 as MDHEN and CDR2 as SYDVKM. The CDR3 spells CASISSFDTQYF. The DNA for the CDR3 is TGTGCCAGCATCTCTAGTTTCGATACGCAGTATTTT.

This clone has a handful of counts. The CDR3, as DNA: TGTGCCAGCAGCCAGAACTTCCGGGACAGGGGACGCTACACCTTC. Amino acid sequence: CASSQNFRDRGRYTF. The chain uses TRBV5-6 and TRBJ1-2; 10 bases fit TRBD1. The CDR3 loop spans 15 amino acids. CDR1 and CDR2 (germline): SGHDT, YYEEEE. J gave up 9 bases and V 4 bases, and 12 bases lay outside the gene matches.

This clone appeared a few times. This sequence joins TRBV11-2 and TRBJ1-2, with unresolved D. From germline, CDR1 is SGHAT and CDR2 FQNNGV. Trimming stripped 6 bases from V and 7 bases from J, with 15 bases between. The CDR3 is 13 amino acids. CDR3 coding DNA: TGTGCCAGCAGGAGAGGAACCAACGGTGGCTACACCTTC. Its protein is CASRRGTNGGYTF.

This chain connects TRBV28 to TRBJ1-5; D perhaps matches TRBD1 (5 bases). Germline V gene lookup returns CDR1 MDHEN and CDR2 SYDVKM. CDR3 length: 15 residues. Trimming took off 5 bases at V and 3 bases at J, with 14 bases between the two ends. CDR3 bases: TGTGCCAGCAGTACCCCTCGGGGGGTCAATCAGCCCCAGCATTTT. It codes for CASSTPRGVNQPQHF.

The chain links TRBV11-2 to TRBJ1-1; no clear D. The CDR3 has 14 residues. V lost 0 bases to trimming and J lost 1 base, with 6 bases between them. Germline V lookup: CDR1 SGHAT, CDR2 FQNNGV. CDR3 amino acids: CASSLERSNTEAFF. In DNA, the CDR3 is TGTGCCAGCAGCTTAGAGAGGTCGAACACTGAAGCTTTCTTT.

This clone was counted only a few times. This chain uses TRBV7-2 with TRBJ2-3; 8 bases line up with TRBD2. V gave up 1 base and J gave up 7 bases; unmatched junction bases: 10. CDR1 SGHTA and CDR2 FQGNSA come from the germline V gene. This CDR3 is 16 amino acids long. The CDR3 sequence: CASSLVGGGTQYTQYF. Written as DNA, the CDR3 is TGTGCCAGCAGCTTAGTGGGCGGGGGGACACAGTATACGCAGTATTTT.

V gene TRBV15 combines with J gene TRBJ2-1; perhaps TRBD2 as D (5 bases). CDR1 LNHNV and CDR2 YYDKDF come from the germline V gene (reference sequence). V was cut by 1 base and J by 4 bases, with 8 bases left in between. This CDR3 has 14 residues. The CDR3 loop is CATSRGGPYNEQFF. The CDR3, as DNA: TGTGCCACCAGCAGAGGCGGGCCGTACAATGAGCAGTTCTTC.

The chain combines TRBV5-1 with TRBJ2-2, with 10 bases identical to TRBD2. The ends lost 2 bases at V and 7 bases at J; junction bases unmatched: 5. This CDR3 contains 15 residues. CDR1 and CDR2 from the germline V gene are SGHRS and YFSETQ. The chain's CDR3 is CASSFSGGAVGELFF. CDR3 DNA: TGCGCCAGCAGCTTCAGCGGGGGGGCCGTCGGGGAGCTGTTTTTT.